Listed below are T cell receptor beta chains from one sample, sequenced in a study of spatial heterogeneity in lung cancer. From the 5' RACE reads, TCRdb called clonotypes with MiXCR, one entry per CDR3 protein. The table records about 82,000 distinct CDR3 sequences, roughly an eighth of them present only once. The sequenced sample was PBMCs, obtained at surgery. These receptors were taken from a male donor with early-stage non-small cell lung cancer. Both conserved end residues are part of each CDR3. A D gene is named only where the DNA matches it firmly. Size is stated for part of the rows, as once, few or many counts, or as a class when the clone is expanded.

D	V	size	J	CDR3	DNA
TRBD2	TRBV27	few	TRBJ2-1	CASSPNSGRTNEQFF	TGTGCCAGCAGTCCCAATAGCGGGCGGACCAATGAGCAGTTCTTC
TRBD1	TRBV18	few	TRBJ2-1	CASSPRAPGGSYNEQFF	TGTGCCAGCTCACCACGAGCTCCAGGGGGCTCCTACAATGAGCAGTTCTTC
-	TRBV7-3	few	TRBJ2-2	CASSIDSLTGELFF	TGTGCCAGCAGCATTGACTCTCTAACCGGGGAGCTGTTTTTT
-	TRBV19	few	TRBJ2-7	CASSTPGQRYEQYF	TGTGCCAGTAGTACCCCCGGACAGCGGTACGAGCAGTACTTC
TRBD1	TRBV27	many	TRBJ1-2	CASTSQAWQGEKNGYTF	TGTGCCAGCACCTCCCAGGCCTGGCAGGGGGAGAAGAATGGCTACACCTTC
-	TRBV27	-	TRBJ2-5	CASSLLRETQYF	TGTGCCAGCAGTTTATTGAGGGAGACCCAGTACTTC
-	TRBV5-5	few	TRBJ1-4	CASSASFTTNEKLFF	TGTGCCAGCAGCGCAAGTTTTACAACTAATGAAAAACTGTTTTTT
-	TRBV30	-	TRBJ1-1	CAWSVLYSGTEAFF	TGTGCCTGGAGTGTACTCTACAGCGGAACTGAAGCTTTCTTT
-	TRBV6-2/TRBV6-3	few	TRBJ2-6	CASSFLGGSGANVLTF	TGTGCCAGCAGTTTCTTAGGGGGGTCTGGGGCCAACGTCCTGACTTTC
TRBD1	TRBV9	few	TRBJ2-3	CASSAIGTGAVDTQYF	TGTGCCAGCAGCGCAATAGGGACAGGGGCGGTAGATACGCAGTATTTT
-	TRBV10-3	few	TRBJ2-1	CATGEREQFF	TGTGCCACAGGGGAGAGGGAGCAGTTCTTC
TRBD1	TRBV10-3	few	TRBJ1-4	CAISGQVNEKLFF	TGTGCCATCAGCGGACAGGTTAATGAAAAACTGTTTTTT
-	TRBV5-6	few	TRBJ2-7	CASSIDRTYEQYF	TGTGCCAGCAGCATAGACAGGACCTACGAGCAGTACTTC
-	TRBV7-3	-	TRBJ1-1	CASSLNGRGTEAFF	TGTGCCAGCAGCTTAAATGGCAGGGGAACTGAAGCTTTCTTT
-	TRBV19	-	TRBJ1-5	CASRGISNQPQHF	TGTGCCAGCAGGGGTATTAGCAATCAGCCCCAGCATTTT
-	TRBV14	many	TRBJ1-2	CASSQGGLQGYTF	TGTGCCAGCAGCCAAGGCGGGCTGCAAGGCTACACCTTC
TRBD1	TRBV29-1	-	TRBJ2-7	CSVSGTGGDEQYF	TGCAGCGTATCCGGGACAGGGGGCGACGAGCAGTACTTC
TRBD1	TRBV12-3/TRBV12-4	many	TRBJ1-5	CASSPLGQPNQPQHF	TGTGCCAGCAGTCCCCTGGGACAGCCTAATCAGCCCCAGCATTTT
-	TRBV6-1	-	TRBJ1-2	CASTLYPDGLSNYGYTF	TGTGCCAGCACCTTGTATCCGGACGGACTAAGTAACTATGGCTACACCTTC
TRBD2	TRBV3-1	few	TRBJ2-7	CASSQGLAGAEQYF	TGTGCCAGCAGCCAAGGACTAGCGGGAGCCGAGCAGTACTTC
TRBD1	TRBV12-3/TRBV12-4	many	TRBJ1-5	CASSLRQGHQPQHF	TGTGCCAGCAGTTTAAGACAGGGCCATCAGCCCCAGCATTTT
TRBD2	TRBV29-1	many	TRBJ2-5	CSVEGRGKTQYF	TGCAGCGTGGAAGGGAGGGGAAAGACCCAGTACTTC
-	TRBV11-2	few	TRBJ2-2	CASSLDISRRDTGELFF	TGTGCCAGCAGCTTAGACATTAGCAGAAGGGACACCGGGGAGCTGTTTTTT
-	TRBV5-6	many	TRBJ2-3	CASSLGSTDTQYF	TGTGCCAGCAGCTTAGGTAGCACAGATACGCAGTATTTT
TRBD1	TRBV19	few	TRBJ2-2	CASSATGTVTGELFF	TGTGCCAGTAGCGCCACCGGGACAGTTACCGGGGAGCTGTTTTTT
TRBD2	TRBV19	-	TRBJ2-7	CASSNREDEQYF	TGTGCCAGTAGTAACCGGGAGGACGAGCAGTACTTC
-	TRBV6-5	few	TRBJ2-5	CASSYSGPGRETQYF	TGTGCCAGCAGTTACTCCGGGCCAGGGAGAGAGACCCAGTACTTC
-	TRBV7-2	-	TRBJ2-1	CASSLGPGGGPNNEQFF	TGTGCCAGCAGCTTAGGCCCAGGGGGGGGGCCGAACAATGAGCAGTTCTTC
TRBD1	TRBV30	few	TRBJ1-6	CAWRWTGGNSPLHF	TGTGCCTGGAGGTGGACAGGCGGAAATTCACCCCTCCACTTT
TRBD1	TRBV18	-	TRBJ1-2	CASSPTGDLYGYTF	TGTGCCAGCTCTCCGACAGGGGATCTCTATGGCTACACCTTC
-	TRBV7-3	many	TRBJ1-5	CASSLSVQGAGNQPQHF	TGTGCCAGCAGCTTATCTGTCCAGGGCGCTGGCAATCAGCCCCAGCATTTT
-	TRBV12-5	-	TRBJ1-1	CASGDDGTNLDTEAFF	TGTGCTAGTGGTGATGACGGGACGAACCTAGACACTGAAGCTTTCTTT
-	TRBV7-3	few	TRBJ2-1	CASSLMAVKFNEQFF	TGTGCCAGCAGCTTAATGGCGGTTAAGTTCAATGAGCAGTTCTTC
-	TRBV29-1	few	TRBJ2-5	CSGSGFQETQYF	TGCAGCGGCTCTGGGTTCCAGGAGACCCAGTACTTC
-	TRBV12-3/TRBV12-4	few	TRBJ2-7	CASSFDFYEQYF	TGTGCCAGCAGTTTCGACTTCTACGAGCAGTACTTC
-	TRBV12-3/TRBV12-4	-	TRBJ1-1	CASSLQVNTEAFF	TGTGCCAGCAGTCTCCAGGTGAACACTGAAGCTTTCTTT
TRBD1	TRBV20-1	few	TRBJ1-2	CSARDRGQGSSGYTF	TGCAGTGCTAGAGATAGGGGACAGGGATCTTCCGGCTACACCTTC
-	TRBV11-2	few	TRBJ1-4	CASRRPGRVNEKLFF	TGTGCCAGCAGACGTCCGGGACGGGTTAATGAAAAACTGTTTTTT
TRBD1	TRBV7-9	-	TRBJ2-1	CASSLTGNYNEQFF	TGTGCCAGCAGCTTGACAGGGAACTACAATGAGCAGTTCTTC
-	TRBV3-1	many	TRBJ2-1	CASSQERGIANEQFF	TGTGCCAGCAGCCAAGAGAGGGGGATAGCAAATGAGCAGTTCTTC
-	TRBV7-9	many	TRBJ2-7	CASSLDEQYF	TGTGCCAGCAGCTTGGACGAGCAGTACTTC